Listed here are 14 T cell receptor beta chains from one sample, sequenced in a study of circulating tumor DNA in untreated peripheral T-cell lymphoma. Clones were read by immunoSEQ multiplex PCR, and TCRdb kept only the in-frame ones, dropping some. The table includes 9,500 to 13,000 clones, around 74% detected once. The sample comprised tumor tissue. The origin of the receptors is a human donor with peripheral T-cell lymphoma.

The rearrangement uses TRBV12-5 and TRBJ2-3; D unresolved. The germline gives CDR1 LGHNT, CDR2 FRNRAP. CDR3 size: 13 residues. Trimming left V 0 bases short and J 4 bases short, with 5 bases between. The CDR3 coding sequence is TGTGCTAGTGGTTTGGTGGGCGCAGATACGCAGTATTTT. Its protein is CASGLVGADTQYF.

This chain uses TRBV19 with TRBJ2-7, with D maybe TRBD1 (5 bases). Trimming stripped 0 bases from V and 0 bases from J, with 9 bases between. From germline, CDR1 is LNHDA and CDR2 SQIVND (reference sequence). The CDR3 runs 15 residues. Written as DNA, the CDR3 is TGTGCCAGTAGTATAGATCTCAGGGTCTCCTACGAGCAGTACTTC. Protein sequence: CASSIDLRVSYEQYF.

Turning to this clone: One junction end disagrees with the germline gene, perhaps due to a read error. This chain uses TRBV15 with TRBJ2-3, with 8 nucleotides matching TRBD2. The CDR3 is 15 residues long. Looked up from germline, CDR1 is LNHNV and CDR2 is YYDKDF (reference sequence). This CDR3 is CASSLYAGGTDTQYF. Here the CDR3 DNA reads TGTGCCAGCAGCTTGTATGCGGGGGGTACAGATACGCAGTATTTT.

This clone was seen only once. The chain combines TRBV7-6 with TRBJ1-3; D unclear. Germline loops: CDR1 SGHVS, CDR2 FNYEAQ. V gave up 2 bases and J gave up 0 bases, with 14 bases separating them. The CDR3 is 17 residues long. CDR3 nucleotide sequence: TGTGCCAGCAGCTTATATGGACGAACCTCCTCTGGAAACACCATATATTTT. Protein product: CASSLYGRTSSGNTIYF.

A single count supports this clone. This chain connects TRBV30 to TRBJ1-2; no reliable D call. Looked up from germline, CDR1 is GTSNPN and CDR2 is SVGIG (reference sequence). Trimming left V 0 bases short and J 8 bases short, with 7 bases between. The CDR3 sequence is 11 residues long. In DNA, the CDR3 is TGTGCCTGGAGTGTGGCGAGGGGCTACACCTTC. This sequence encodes CAWSVARGYTF. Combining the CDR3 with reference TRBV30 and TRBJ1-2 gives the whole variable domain SQTIHQWPATLVQPVGSPLSLECTVEGTSNPNLYWYRQAAGRGLQLLFYSVGIGQISSEVPQNLSASRPQDRQFILSSKKLLLSDSGFYLCAWSVARGYTFGSGTRLTVV.

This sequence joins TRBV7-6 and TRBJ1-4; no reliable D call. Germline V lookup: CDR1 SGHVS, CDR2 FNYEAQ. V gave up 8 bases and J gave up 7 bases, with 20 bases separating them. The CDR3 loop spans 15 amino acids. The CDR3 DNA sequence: TGTGCCAGCGCAAGAGGAGTGGACTTTCGTGAAAAACTGTTTTTT. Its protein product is CASARGVDFREKLFF.

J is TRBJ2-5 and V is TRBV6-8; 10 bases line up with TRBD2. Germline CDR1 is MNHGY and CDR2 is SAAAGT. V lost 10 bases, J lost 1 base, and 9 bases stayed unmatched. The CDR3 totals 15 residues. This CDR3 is CAISRTSGIQETQYF. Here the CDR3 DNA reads TGTGCCATCAGCAGGACTAGCGGTATCCAAGAGACCCAGTACTTC.

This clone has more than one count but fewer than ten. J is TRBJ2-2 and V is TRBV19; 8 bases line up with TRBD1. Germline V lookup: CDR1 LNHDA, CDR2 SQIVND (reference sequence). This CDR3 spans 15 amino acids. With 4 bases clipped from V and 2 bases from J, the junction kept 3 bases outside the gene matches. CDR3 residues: CASSTGTGNTGELFF. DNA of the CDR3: TGTGCCAGTAGTACCGGGACAGGTAACACCGGGGAGCTGTTTTTT. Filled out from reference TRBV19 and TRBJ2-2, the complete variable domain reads DGGITQSPKYLFRKEGQNVTLSCEQNLNHDAMYWYRQDPGQGLRLIYYSQIVNDFQKGDIAEGYSVSREKKESFPLTVTSAQKNPTAFYLCASSTGTGNTGELFFGEGSRLTVL.

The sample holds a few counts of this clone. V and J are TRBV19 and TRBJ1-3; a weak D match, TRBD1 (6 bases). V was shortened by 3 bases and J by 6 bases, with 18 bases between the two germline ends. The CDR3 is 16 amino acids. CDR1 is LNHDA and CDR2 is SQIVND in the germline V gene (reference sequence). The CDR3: CASSIYLQGSENTIYF. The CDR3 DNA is TGTGCCAGTAGTATTTATCTACAGGGATCGGAAAACACCATATATTTT. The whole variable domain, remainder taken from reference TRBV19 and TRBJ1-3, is DGGITQSPKYLFRKEGQNVTLSCEQNLNHDAMYWYRQDPGQGLRLIYYSQIVNDFQKGDIAEGYSVSREKKESFPLTVTSAQKNPTAFYLCASSIYLQGSENTIYFGEGSWLTVV.

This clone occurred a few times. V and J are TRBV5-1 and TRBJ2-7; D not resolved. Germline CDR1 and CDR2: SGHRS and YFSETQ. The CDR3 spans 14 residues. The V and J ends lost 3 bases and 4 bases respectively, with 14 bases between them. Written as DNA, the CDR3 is TGCGCCAGCAGCTGGAAGGCGGCAGGATACGAGCAGTACTTC. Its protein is CASSWKAAGYEQYF.

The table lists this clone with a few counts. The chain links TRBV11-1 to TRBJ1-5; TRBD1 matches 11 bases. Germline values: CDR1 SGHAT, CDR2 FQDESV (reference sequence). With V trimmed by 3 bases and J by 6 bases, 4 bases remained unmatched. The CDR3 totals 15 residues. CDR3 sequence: CASSLDRGHSQPQHF. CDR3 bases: TGTGCCAGCAGCTTGGACAGGGGGCACAGTCAGCCCCAGCATTTT. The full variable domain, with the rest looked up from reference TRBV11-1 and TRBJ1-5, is EAEVAQSPRYKITEKSQAVAFWCDPISGHATLYWYRQILGQGPELLVQFQDESVVDDSQLPKDRFSAERLKGVDSTLKIQPAELGDSAMYLCASSLDRGHSQPQHFGDGTRLSIL.

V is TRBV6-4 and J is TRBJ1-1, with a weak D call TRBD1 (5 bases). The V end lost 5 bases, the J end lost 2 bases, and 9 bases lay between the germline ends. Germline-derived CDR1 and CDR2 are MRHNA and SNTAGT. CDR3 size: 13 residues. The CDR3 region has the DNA TGTGCCAGCAGTACCACAGGTAACACTGAAGCTTTCTTT. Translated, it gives CASSTTGNTEAFF.

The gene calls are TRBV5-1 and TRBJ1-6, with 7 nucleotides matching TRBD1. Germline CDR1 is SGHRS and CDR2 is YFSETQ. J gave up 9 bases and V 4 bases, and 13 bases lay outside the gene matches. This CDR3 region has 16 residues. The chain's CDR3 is CASSSAARDRGSPLHF. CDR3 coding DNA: TGCGCCAGCAGCAGCGCCGCCCGGGACAGAGGTTCACCCCTCCACTTT. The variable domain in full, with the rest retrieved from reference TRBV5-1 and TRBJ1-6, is KAGVTQTPRYLIKTRGQQVTLSCSPISGHRSVSWYQQTPGQGLQFLFEYFSETQRNKGNFPGRFSGRQFSNSRSEMNVSTLELGDSALYLCASSSAARDRGSPLHFGNGTRLTVT.

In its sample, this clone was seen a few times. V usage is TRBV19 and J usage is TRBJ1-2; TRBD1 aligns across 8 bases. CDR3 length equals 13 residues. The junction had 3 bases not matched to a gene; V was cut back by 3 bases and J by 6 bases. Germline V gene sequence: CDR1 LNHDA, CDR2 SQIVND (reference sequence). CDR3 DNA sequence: TGTGCCAGTAGTATCCGGGACAGGAATGGCTACACCTTC. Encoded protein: CASSIRDRNGYTF.